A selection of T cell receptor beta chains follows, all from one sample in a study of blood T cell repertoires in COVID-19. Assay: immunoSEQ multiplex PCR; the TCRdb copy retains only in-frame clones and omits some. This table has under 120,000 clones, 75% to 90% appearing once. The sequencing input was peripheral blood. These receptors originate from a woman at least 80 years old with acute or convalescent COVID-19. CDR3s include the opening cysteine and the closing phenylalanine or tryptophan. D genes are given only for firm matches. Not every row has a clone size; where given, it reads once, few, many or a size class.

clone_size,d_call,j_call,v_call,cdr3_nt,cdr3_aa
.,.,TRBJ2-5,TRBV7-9,TGTGCCAGCAGCTTAGCACAGGACCAAGAGACCCAGTACTTC,CASSLAQDQETQYF
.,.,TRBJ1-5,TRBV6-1,TGTGCCAGCAGTGAAATTGCTTCGGGGGTTCAGCCCCAGCATTTT,CASSEIASGVQPQHF
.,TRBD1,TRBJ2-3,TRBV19,TGTGCCAGTAGTCGGACAGGGACCACAGATACGCAGTATTTT,CASSRTGTTDTQYF
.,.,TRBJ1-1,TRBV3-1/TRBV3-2,TGTGCCAGCAGCCAAGGGAGGGTAAACACTGAAGCTTTCTTT,CASSQGRVNTEAFF
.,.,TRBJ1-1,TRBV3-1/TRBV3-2,TGTGCCAGCAGTCTCAGGGGCCTGAACACTGAAGCTTTCTTT,CASSLRGLNTEAFF
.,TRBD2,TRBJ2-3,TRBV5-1,TGCGCCAGCAGCTTCGTGCTAGCGGGGGGGCTTGATACGCAGTATTTT,CASSFVLAGGLDTQYF
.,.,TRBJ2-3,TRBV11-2,TGTGCCAGCAGCTTAATCTTTACAGATACGCAGTATTTT,CASSLIFTDTQYF
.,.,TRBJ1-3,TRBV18,TGTGCCAGCTCACAGGACGGGACTCTTGGAAACACCATATATTTT,CASSQDGTLGNTIYF
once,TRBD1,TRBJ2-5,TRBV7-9,TGTGCCAGCAGCTTAACTGGGACAGCCGAGACCCAGTACTTC,CASSLTGTAETQYF
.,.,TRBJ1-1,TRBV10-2,TGCGCCAGCAGTAAGGACACCGTGAACACTGAAGCTTTCTTT,CASSKDTVNTEAFF
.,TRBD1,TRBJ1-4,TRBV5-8,TGTGCCAGCAGCCCAGGACAGGGGCCCTCTAATGAAAAACTGTTTTTT,CASSPGQGPSNEKLFF
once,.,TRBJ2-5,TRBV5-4,TGTGCCAGCAGCTTGGTTCACAGGGCGGAGACCCAGTACTTC,CASSLVHRAETQYF
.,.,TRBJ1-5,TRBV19,TGTGCCAGTAGTACCCCAGGGATTCGGGCTCAGCCCCAGCATTTT,CASSTPGIRAQPQHF
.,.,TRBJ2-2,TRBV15,TGTGCCACCAGCAGAGACAGGGTTGGCGGGGAGCTGTTTTTT,CATSRDRVGGELFF
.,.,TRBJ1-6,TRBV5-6,TGTGCCAGCAGCTTGGTAGGGGATGGCTGGTCACCCCTCCACTTT,CASSLVGDGWSPLHF
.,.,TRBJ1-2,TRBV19,TGTGCCAGTAGTATTAAGGAGGGAAGGATTAATGGCTACACCTTC,CASSIKEGRINGYTF
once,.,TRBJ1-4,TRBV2,TGTGCCAGCAGTGAAGTTGGACTCTCGCCTGGAGAAAAACTGTTTTTT,CASSEVGLSPGEKLFF
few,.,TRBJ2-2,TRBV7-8,TGTGCCAGCAGCCCTGACCGGGACACCGGGGAGCTGTTTTTT,CASSPDRDTGELFF
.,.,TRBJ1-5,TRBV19,TGTGCCAGTAGTATAGGGGGCAGGCGATTCAATCAGCCCCAGCATTTT,CASSIGGRRFNQPQHF
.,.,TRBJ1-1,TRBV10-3,TGTGCCATCATGAGGGCGACGAACACTGAAGCTTTCTTT,CAIMRATNTEAFF
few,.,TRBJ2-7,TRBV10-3,TGTGCCATCAGTGTTGGAACTACGCTGCAGTACTTC,CAISVGTTLQYF
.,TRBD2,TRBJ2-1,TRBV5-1,TGCGCCAGCAGCCTGGCGGGGGACCCAAGCTCCTACAATGAGCAGTTCTTC,CASSLAGDPSSYNEQFF
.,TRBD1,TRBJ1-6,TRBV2,TGTGCCAGCGGACGGGACAGTGAGTCACCCCTCCACTTT,CASGRDSESPLHF
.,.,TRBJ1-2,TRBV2,TGTGCCGGCAATCTCGGCAGGGACTATGGCTACACCTTC,CAGNLGRDYGYTF
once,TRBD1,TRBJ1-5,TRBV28,TGTGCCAGCAGTTTATTCTGGACAGGGAAGAATCAGCCCCAGCATTTT,CASSLFWTGKNQPQHF
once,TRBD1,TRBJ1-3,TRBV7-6,TGTGCCAGCAGCACTAGACAGGGGACTGGAAACACCATATATTTT,CASSTRQGTGNTIYF